Presented here are 17 T cell receptor beta chains from one specimen sequenced in a study of T cell repertoires in cytomegalovirus infection. Their recognized antigens are unknown. Each CDR3 protein is one row after TCRdb ran MiXCR on the reads. Here the sample spans fewer than 1,000,000 distinct CDR3 sequences, roughly a third being singletons. The source was cultured CD8+ T cells from PBMCs, collected from culture after CMV antigen stimulation. These receptors all stem from a human donor in good health (CMV status not recorded). Some clones in this sample may be carry-over from other donors' samples.

There are a few counts of this clonotype. The gene calls are TRBV5-6 and TRBJ1-2, with D perhaps TRBD1 (5 bases). The length of the CDR3 is 11 residues. The V and J ends lost 4 bases and 7 bases respectively, with 8 bases between them. Germline CDR1 is SGHDT and CDR2 is YYEEEE. CDR3 nucleotide sequence: TGTGCCAGCAGCACTGGGGCTGGCTACACCTTC. It specifies CASSTGAGYTF.

This clonotype was counted between two and nine times. The chain couples TRBV7-8 to TRBJ2-2; maybe TRBD1 (6 bases). The V and J ends lost 4 bases and 1 base respectively, with 19 bases between them. Germline V gene sequence: CDR1 SGHVS, CDR2 FQNEAQ. The CDR3 is 18 amino acids. In nucleotides, the CDR3 is TGTGCCAGCAGCTCGAAAGCCCCGGGGACATTGAACACCGGGGAGCTGTTTTTT. Residues: CASSSKAPGTLNTGELFF.

The J gene is TRBJ1-2, the V gene TRBV12-3 or TRBV12-4; tentatively, D is TRBD1 (6 bases). This CDR3 contains 15 residues. The V end lost 5 bases, the J end lost 6 bases, and 19 bases lay between the germline ends. CDR3 DNA: TGTGCCAGCAGTCAGTCCCGAGGGGGGGGGGATGGCTACACCTTC. Protein: CASSQSRGGGDGYTF.

J is TRBJ1-2 and V is TRBV27; no clear D. The CDR3 sequence is 13 residues long. Deletions cut 3 bases from V and 3 bases from J, with 8 bases between. The germline V gene encodes CDR1 MNHEY and CDR2 SMNVEV (reference sequence). The CDR3 DNA sequence: TGTGCCAGCAGTTTGGCAGACGACTATGGCTACACCTTC. It encodes CASSLADDYGYTF.

This clonotype was observed a few times. The chain employs TRBV6-1 and TRBJ2-1; D is perhaps TRBD1 or TRBD2 (5 bases each). V lost 7 bases and J 4 bases, leaving 17 bases between the germline ends. The CDR3 runs 15 residues. Germline CDR1 MNHNS, CDR2 SASEGT. As DNA, the CDR3 is TGTGCCAGCAAGGTCCGGGGCAACCGATACAATGAGCAGTTCTTC. Its translation: CASKVRGNRYNEQFF.

This clonotype is a singleton in its sample. A read error is possible here, since a much larger clone lies one base away. No conserved phenylalanine or tryptophan ends this CDR3, so it is likely a read error. The chain uses TRBV4-2 and TRBJ2-1, with D uncertain. The V gene's germline CDR1 is LGHNA and CDR2 YNFKEQ. Trimming took 2 bases from V and 6 from J, leaving 8 bases between them. This CDR3 contains 13 residues. The DNA of the CDR3 is TGTGCCAGCAGCCAATGGATCGGCAATGAGCAGTTCTAC. Protein product: CASSQWIGNEQFY.

This clonotype was found a few times. DNA of the CDR3: TGTGCCAGCAGCCACCCTTTGGACGGGACACCGAACACCGGGGAGCTGTTTTTT. Amino acid sequence: CASSHPLDGTPNTGELFF. The rearrangement joins TRBV7-9 to TRBJ2-2; possible D gene TRBD1, 6 bases. Germline values: CDR1 SEHNR, CDR2 FQNEAQ (reference sequence). The CDR3 contains 18 residues. Trimming cost V 5 bases and J 0 bases, with 19 bases left between them. The full variable domain, its missing parts supplied by reference TRBV7-9 and TRBJ2-2, is DTGVSQNPRHKITKRGQNVTFRCDPISEHNRLYWYRQTLGQGPEFLTYFQNEAQLEKSRLLSDRFSAERPKGSFSTLEIQRTEQGDSAMYLCASSHPLDGTPNTGELFFGEGSRLTVL.

This clonotype was counted ten times or more. The gene calls are TRBV7-8 and TRBJ2-7, with a tentative D call TRBD1 (5 bases). The CDR3 is 15 residues long. Germline V gene lookup returns CDR1 SGHVS and CDR2 FQNEAQ. Trimming pared 1 base from V and 0 bases from J, leaving 10 bases between. CDR3 DNA: TGTGCCAGCAGCTTAGGCTCAGGGTCCTCCTACGAGCAGTACTTC. It is translated as CASSLGSGSSYEQYF. The complete variable domain, with remaining parts taken from reference TRBV7-8 and TRBJ2-7, reads GAGVSQSPRYKVAKRGQDVALRCDPISGHVSLFWYQQALGQGPEFLTYFQNEAQLDKSGLPSDRFFAERPEGSVSTLKIQRTQQEDSAVYLCASSLGSGSSYEQYFGPGTRLTVT.

To note about this clonotype: This may arise from a read error, as a much more abundant clone is one base away. Without the conserved terminal phenylalanine or tryptophan, this CDR3 likely stems from a read error. The J gene is TRBJ1-1, the V gene TRBV9; TRBD1 might be the D (6 bases). The CDR3 has 16 residues. The ends were cut back, 0 bases at V and 1 base at J, with 13 bases in the middle. Germline V lookup: CDR1 SGDLS, CDR2 YYNGEE. CDR3 loop: CASSVEGGRSNTEAFY. The CDR3 region has the DNA TGTGCCAGCAGCGTAGAAGGGGGGCGTTCGAACACTGAAGCTTTCTAT.

This clonotype was counted a few times. The V and J genes are TRBV20-1 and TRBJ1-2, with D perhaps matching TRBD1 (6 bases). V was cut by 6 bases and J by 2 bases, with 10 bases left in between. The CDR3 has 12 amino acids. Germline loops: CDR1 DFQATT, CDR2 SNEGSKA (reference sequence). The CDR3 loop reads CSASGQNYGYTF. As DNA, the CDR3 is TGCAGTGCCTCCGGACAGAACTATGGCTACACCTTC.

This sequence joins TRBV4-3 and TRBJ1-1; 8 nucleotides match TRBD1. V was pared by 0 bases and J by 11 bases, with 14 bases of the junction left unmatched. Per the germline V gene, CDR1 is LGHNA and CDR2 is YSLEER. CDR3 length: 16 amino acids. In nucleotides, the CDR3 is TGCGCCAGCAGCCAAGAATCGGGCGGACAGGGCAGGGGGGCTTTCTTT. Translated, it gives CASSQESGGQGRGAFF.

The chain has TRBV28 and TRBJ1-1, with 7 bases that match TRBD1. Germline CDR1 MDHEN, CDR2 SYDVKM. The trim removed 5 bases at V and 3 bases at J, leaving 15 bases unmatched. CDR3 length: 17 amino acids. CDR3 DNA sequence: TGTGCCAGCAGTCCCCTCTCCGGGACAGATTATTACACTGAAGCTTTCTTT. This encodes CASSPLSGTDYYTEAFF.

At least ten counts were recorded for this clonotype. CDR3 coding DNA: TGCGCCAGCAGCCAAGATTGGGGGGGCAGCACAGATACGCAGTATTTT. Its translation is CASSQDWGGSTDTQYF. The chain couples TRBV4-3 to TRBJ2-3; D is possibly TRBD2 (7 bases). The CDR3 totals 16 residues. V lost 0 bases, J lost 0 bases, and 10 bases lay in between. The germline V gene encodes CDR1 LGHNA and CDR2 YSLEER.

The chain employs TRBV6-1 and TRBJ2-1, with a possible D match to TRBD1 (5 bases). Germline values: CDR1 MNHNS, CDR2 SASEGT. Trimming cost V 1 base and J 0 bases, with 13 bases left between them. The CDR3 is made up of 17 amino acids. CDR3 nucleotides: TGTGCCAGCAGTGAAGTGGCTGGGGCGCCCTCCTACAATGAGCAGTTCTTC. Translation: CASSEVAGAPSYNEQFF.

This clonotype came up a few times. The chain recombines TRBV7-6 with TRBJ2-6; no definite D call. The germline V gene encodes CDR1 SGHVS and CDR2 FNYEAQ. The V end was cut by 11 bases, the J end by 1 base, with 9 bases between. The CDR3 covers 13 residues. In DNA, the CDR3 is TGTGCCTTCCAGGTATCTGGGGCCAACGTCCTGACTTTC. Encoded protein: CAFQVSGANVLTF.

In its sample, this clonotype was seen a few times. V and J are TRBV29-1 and TRBJ1-1; D call uncertain. The V gene's germline CDR1 is SQVTM and CDR2 ANQGSEA. CDR3 length: 16 residues. V was trimmed by 6 bases and J by 6 bases, leaving 26 bases between them. CDR3 in amino acids: CSVPLVRVGDPPEAFF. CDR3 in DNA: TGCAGCGTCCCTCTTGTGCGGGTAGGAGACCCCCCTGAAGCTTTCTTT. The whole variable domain, remainder taken from reference TRBV29-1 and TRBJ1-1, is SAVISQKPSRDICQRGTSLTIQCQVDSQVTMMFWYRQQPGQSLTLIATANQGSEATYESGFVIDKFPISRPNLTFSTLTVSNMSPEDSSIYLCSVPLVRVGDPPEAFFGQGTRLTVV.

This clonotype was observed a handful of times. This sequence joins TRBV6-6 and TRBJ2-1; 7 nucleotides line up with TRBD1. The CDR3 length is 18 residues. J lost 2 bases, V lost 0 bases, and 10 bases had no gene match. Germline assignment: CDR1 MNHNY and CDR2 SVGAGI (reference sequence). CDR3 amino acids: CASSYSSSGQIAYNEQFF. The CDR3, as DNA: TGTGCCAGCAGTTACTCGAGTTCGGGACAGATAGCCTACAATGAGCAGTTCTTC.